This T cell receptor (beta chain) is drawn from a study of CD8 T cells in ankylosing spondylitis. Overall study results and limits: A TCR beta motif of about eight highly homologous variants seemed to mark ankylosing spondylitis blood. Reactive arthritis synovial fluid and blood previously showed some of these motif variants.

This clonotype occurred a few times. Its cognate antigen is unknown. Researchers built TCR beta libraries using quantitative 5'-RACE with molecular barcodes. TCRdb reanalysed the 5' RACE reads using MiXCR and keeps one entry per CDR3 protein. The sample consists of some 100,000 distinct CDR3 sequences, roughly 8.3% of them appearing once. V lost 0 bases, J lost 2 bases, and 7 bases lay in between. Germline V lookup: CDR1 LGHNA, CDR2 YSLEER. The CDR3 extends over 15 amino acids. The receptor was derived from a male donor with ankylosing spondylitis or in good health (not recorded which). This chain uses TRBV4-3 with TRBJ2-2; D uncertain. Specimen: blood, either unsorted or a sorted T cell fraction (not recorded which). The CDR3 region has the DNA TGCGCCAGCAGCCAAGACCCACATAACACCGGGGAGCTGTTTTTT. Amino acid sequence: CASSQDPHNTGELFF.